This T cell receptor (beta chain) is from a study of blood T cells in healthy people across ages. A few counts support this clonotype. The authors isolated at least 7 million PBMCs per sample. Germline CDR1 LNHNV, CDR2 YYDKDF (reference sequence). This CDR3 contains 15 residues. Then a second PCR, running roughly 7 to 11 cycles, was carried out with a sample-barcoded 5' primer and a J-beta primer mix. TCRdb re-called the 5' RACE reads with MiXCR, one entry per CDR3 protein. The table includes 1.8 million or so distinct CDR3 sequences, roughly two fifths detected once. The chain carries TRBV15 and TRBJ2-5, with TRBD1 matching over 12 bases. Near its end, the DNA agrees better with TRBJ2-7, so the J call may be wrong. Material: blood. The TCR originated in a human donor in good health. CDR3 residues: CATSSGTGGYYEQYF. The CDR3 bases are TGTGCCACCAGCTCCGGGACAGGGGGCTATTACGAGCAGTACTTC.